A single sample gave rise to the 15 T cell receptor beta chains below, sequenced in a study of cytomegalovirus exposure and HLA in healthy donors. 13 Jbeta primers and 60 Vbeta primers were used for the PCR. The protocol was immunoSEQ multiplex PCR, while the TCRdb copy is restricted to in-frame clones and leaves out a portion. Of 150,000 to 200,000 clones in the sample, around 81% were seen once. The sample comprised PBMCs. The source of these receptors is a young man in good health and CMV-seronegative.

This chain connects TRBV10-2 to TRBJ2-1, with 12 bases identical to TRBD2. Germline V gene sequence: CDR1 WSHSY, CDR2 SAAADI. After removal of 8 bases from V and 0 bases from J, the junction contained 5 bases not matched to a gene. The CDR3 has 16 amino acids. The CDR3 coding sequence is TGCGCCAGCTGGACTAGCGGGATTTACTCCTACAATGAGCAGTTCTTC. This gives the protein CASWTSGIYSYNEQFF.

V gene TRBV5-6 combines with J gene TRBJ2-7; 7 bases line up with TRBD2. V lost 1 base to trimming and J lost 5 bases; unmatched junction nucleotides: 6. Germline CDR1 is SGHDT and CDR2 is YYEEEE. This CDR3 has 14 amino acids. The CDR3 sequence: CASSLWREPHEQYF. Written as DNA, the CDR3 is TGTGCCAGCAGCTTGTGGCGGGAGCCCCACGAGCAGTACTTC.

This chain joins TRBV28 and TRBJ1-4; D might be TRBD1 (5 bases). The germline V and J ends were trimmed by 7 bases and 8 bases, with 23 bases remaining between them. The V gene's germline CDR1 is MDHEN and CDR2 SYDVKM. The CDR3 is 16 amino acids. Written as DNA, the CDR3 is TGTGCCAGCACCCTGACCGGGATCGTGGGGGGGGAAAAACTGTTTTTT. Residues: CASTLTGIVGGEKLFF.

This clone has more than one count but fewer than ten. V usage is TRBV27 and J usage is TRBJ2-7; D call uncertain. This CDR3 is 14 amino acids long. The V gene's germline CDR1 is MNHEY and CDR2 SMNVEV (reference sequence). Trimming cost V 5 bases and J 5 bases, with 16 bases left between them. CDR3 residues: CASSPTLGSNEQYF. In DNA form, the CDR3 reads TGTGCCAGCAGTCCGACCCTAGGTTCTAACGAGCAGTACTTC.

The chain links TRBV9 to TRBJ2-3, with 9 bases that match TRBD1. This CDR3 has 16 residues. V shed 4 bases, J shed 8 bases, and the junction held 14 bases outside the gene matches. Per the germline V gene, CDR1 is SGDLS and CDR2 is YYNGEE. CDR3 nucleotide sequence: TGTGCCAGCAGCCCAAGGGGGGGGACAGGGACGATTACGCAGTATTTT. This translates into CASSPRGGTGTITQYF.

CDR3 sequence reads: CASSSGTSYEQYF. In DNA form, the CDR3 reads TGTGCCAGCAGCTCCGGGACAAGTTACGAGCAGTACTTC. The chain couples TRBV7-9 to TRBJ2-7, with D possibly being TRBD1 (6 bases). The CDR3 is 13 residues long. With 4 bases removed from V and 4 bases from J, the gap between germline ends came to 11 bases. The germline gives CDR1 SEHNR, CDR2 FQNEAQ (reference sequence). The complete variable domain, with remaining parts taken from reference TRBV7-9 and TRBJ2-7, reads DTGVSQNPRHKITKRGQNVTFRCDPISEHNRLYWYRQTLGQGPEFLTYFQNEAQLEKSRLLSDRFSAERPKGSFSTLEIQRTEQGDSAMYLCASSSGTSYEQYFGPGTRLTVT.

The chain is built from TRBV11-1 and TRBJ1-1; D possibly corresponds to TRBD1 (5 bases). CDR1 SGHAT and CDR2 FQDESV come from the germline V gene (reference sequence). CDR3 length equals 11 residues. Trimming removed 7 bases at V and 12 bases at J, with 15 bases between. The CDR3 sequence is CASTNGAGTFF. The CDR3 coding sequence is TGTGCCAGCACTAACGGGGCGGGAACTTTCTTT.

The gene calls are TRBV2 and TRBJ1-2; D possibly corresponds to TRBD1 (6 bases). The V gene lost 4 bases and the J gene lost 3 bases, with 15 bases spanning the gap. The CDR3 is 15 amino acids. Per the germline V gene, CDR1 is SNHLY and CDR2 is FYNNEI. The CDR3 DNA follows: TGTGCCAGCAGTGTACATACACAGGGACACTATGGCTACACCTTC. Its translation is CASSVHTQGHYGYTF.

For the CDR3, the DNA is TGTGCCAGCAGTGGTGGCTCTAGCACAGATACGCAGTATTTT. This translates into CASSGGSSTDTQYF. The chain links TRBV6-4 to TRBJ2-3, with D unresolved. From germline, CDR1 is MRHNA and CDR2 SNTAGT. Trimming pared 4 bases from V and 0 bases from J, leaving 8 bases between. This CDR3 has 14 amino acids.

This clone was seen a few times. The V and J genes are TRBV4-1 and TRBJ2-1; 8 bases line up with TRBD2. CDR1 MGHRA and CDR2 YSYEKL come from the germline V gene. The length of the CDR3 is 13 residues. With V trimmed by 4 bases and J by 7 bases, 3 bases remained unmatched. The CDR3: CASSLPGGNEQFF. CDR3 bases: TGCGCCAGCAGCCTCCCGGGGGGGAATGAGCAGTTCTTC.

The chain employs TRBV6-5 and TRBJ2-7; D unclear. Germline CDR1 reads MNHEY; CDR2 reads SVGAGI. Trimming stripped 8 bases from V and 2 bases from J, with 13 bases between. The CDR3 loop spans 13 amino acids. This CDR3 reads CASPNLRTYEQYF. CDR3 nucleotides: TGTGCCAGCCCCAACCTGAGAACCTACGAGCAGTACTTC.

The chain links TRBV5-1 to TRBJ2-5, with D perhaps TRBD2 (5 bases). V dropped 4 bases and J dropped 2 bases, with 9 bases sitting between them. CDR1 is SGHRS, CDR2 YFSETQ, per germline. The CDR3 has 13 residues. The CDR3 DNA reads TGCGCCAGCAGCCAACTAGTTCAAGAGACCCAGTACTTC. It yields the protein CASSQLVQETQYF.

The chain couples TRBV2 to TRBJ2-2; 10 bases fit TRBD2. V was pared by 7 bases and J by 6 bases, with 5 bases of the junction left unmatched. The CDR3 consists of 14 residues. Germline V gene lookup returns CDR1 SNHLY and CDR2 FYNNEI. CDR3: CASIPGLAPGELFF. CDR3 sequence (DNA): TGTGCCAGCATTCCGGGACTAGCGCCCGGGGAGCTGTTTTTT.

V and J are TRBV28 and TRBJ1-2; tentative D call: TRBD1 (5 bases). With 5 bases removed from V and 8 bases from J, the gap between germline ends came to 15 bases. Germline-derived CDR1 and CDR2 are MDHEN and SYDVKM. The CDR3 totals 13 residues. The CDR3 here is CASSGGGRQGYTF. Written as DNA, the CDR3 is TGTGCCAGCAGTGGCGGGGGACGGCAGGGCTACACCTTC.

V and J are TRBV5-1 and TRBJ2-1; TRBD2 aligns across 7 bases. Germline CDR1 and CDR2: SGHRS and YFSETQ. The CDR3 length is 16 residues. Trimming took 4 bases from V and 3 from J; bases not matched to a gene: 10. The CDR3 DNA reads as TGCGCCAGCAGCGCCGATCTAGCGGATTACTACAATGAGCAGTTCTTC. This encodes CASSADLADYYNEQFF.